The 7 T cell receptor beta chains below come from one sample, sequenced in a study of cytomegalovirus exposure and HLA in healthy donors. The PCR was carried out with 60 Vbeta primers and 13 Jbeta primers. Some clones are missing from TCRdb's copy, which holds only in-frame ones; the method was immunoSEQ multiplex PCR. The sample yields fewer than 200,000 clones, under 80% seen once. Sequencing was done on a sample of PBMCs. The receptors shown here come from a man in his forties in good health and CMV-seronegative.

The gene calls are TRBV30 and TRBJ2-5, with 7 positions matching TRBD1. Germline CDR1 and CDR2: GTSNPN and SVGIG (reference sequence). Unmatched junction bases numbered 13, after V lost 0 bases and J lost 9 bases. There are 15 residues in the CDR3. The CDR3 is CAWSVQGTPRSSQYF. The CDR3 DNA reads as TGTGCCTGGAGTGTACAGGGGACCCCCCGGTCGTCCCAGTACTTC.

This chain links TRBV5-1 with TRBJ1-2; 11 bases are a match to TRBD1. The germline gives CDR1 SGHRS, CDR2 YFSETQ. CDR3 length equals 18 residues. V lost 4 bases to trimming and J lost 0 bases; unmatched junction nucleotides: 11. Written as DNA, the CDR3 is TGCGCCAGCAGCCAAAATATTGGGACAGGGGGGACTAACTATGGCTACACCTTC. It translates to CASSQNIGTGGTNYGYTF.

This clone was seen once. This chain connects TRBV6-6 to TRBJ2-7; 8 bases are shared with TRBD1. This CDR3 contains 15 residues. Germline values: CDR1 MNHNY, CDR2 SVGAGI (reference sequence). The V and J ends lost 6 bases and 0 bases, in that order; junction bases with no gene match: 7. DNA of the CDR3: TGTGCCAGCAGGGACAGGGAGCGAAGCTCCTACGAGCAGTACTTC. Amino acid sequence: CASRDRERSSYEQYF.

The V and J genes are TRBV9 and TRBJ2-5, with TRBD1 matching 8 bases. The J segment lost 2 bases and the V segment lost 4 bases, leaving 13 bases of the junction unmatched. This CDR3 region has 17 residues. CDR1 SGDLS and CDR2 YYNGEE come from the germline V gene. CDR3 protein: CASSKTGDGVIQETQYF. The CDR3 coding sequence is TGTGCCAGCAGCAAGACAGGGGACGGAGTTATACAAGAGACCCAGTACTTC.

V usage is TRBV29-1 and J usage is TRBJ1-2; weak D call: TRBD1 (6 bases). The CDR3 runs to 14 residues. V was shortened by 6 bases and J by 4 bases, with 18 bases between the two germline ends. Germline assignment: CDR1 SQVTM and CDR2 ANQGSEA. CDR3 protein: CSVSYRVSGYGYTF. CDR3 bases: TGCAGCGTCTCCTACAGGGTGTCGGGCTATGGCTACACCTTC.

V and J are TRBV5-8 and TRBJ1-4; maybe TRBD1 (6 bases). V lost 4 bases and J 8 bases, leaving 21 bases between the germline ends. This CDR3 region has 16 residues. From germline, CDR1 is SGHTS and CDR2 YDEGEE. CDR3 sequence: CASSIVTGLAGEKLFF. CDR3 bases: TGTGCCAGCAGCATAGTAACAGGGCTGGCAGGCGAAAAACTGTTTTTT.

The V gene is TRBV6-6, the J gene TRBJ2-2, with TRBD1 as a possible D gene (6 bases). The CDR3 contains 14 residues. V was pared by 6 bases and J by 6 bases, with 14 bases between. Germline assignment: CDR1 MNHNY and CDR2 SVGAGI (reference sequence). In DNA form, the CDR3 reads TGTGCCAGCAGCCTGACACAGGGTGCCGGGGAGCTGTTTTTT. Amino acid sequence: CASSLTQGAGELFF.